This paragraph covers one T cell receptor beta chain sequence. CDR1 and CDR2 (germline): WSHSY, SAAADI. The V end lost 6 bases, the J end lost 10 bases, and 12 bases lay between the germline ends. This CDR3 region has 11 residues. Reverse transcribed after extraction, RNA yielded cDNA as the sequencing template. Sequencing used immunoSEQ multiplex PCR; TCRdb keeps in-frame clones, though not all of them. The table lists approximately 100,000 clones, approximately 63% of them singletons. Specified treatment: oral pan-JAK inhibitor, 5-10 mg twice daily. The study team obtained lesional scalp punch biopsies and peripheral blood from alopecia areata patients. This sample was taken from a study of CD8+ T cells in alopecia areata. For the study at large: It was oral tofacitinib, at 5 to 10 mg twice daily, that treated patients received.

The sequence was obtained from a human donor with alopecia areata. The V gene is TRBV10-2, the J gene TRBJ1-1; D unclear. The sample was CD8+ T cells sorted from blood, taken at approximately week 56, from a patient treated with tofacitinib. This CDR3 reads CASRTIDGAFF. The CDR3, as DNA: TGCGCCAGCAGAACGATCGACGGAGCTTTCTTT.